This T cell receptor beta chain was identified in a study of blood T cell repertoires in COVID-19. Study at large: COVID-19 samples collected from the United States, Italy and Spain covered acute and convalescent phases. T cells, B-cell-depleted T cells, or PBMCs provided the cDNA or gDNA that served as material.

In the original workflow: Reference gene primer amplification gave nucleated cell count estimates. Some clones are missing from TCRdb's copy, which holds only in-frame ones; the method was immunoSEQ multiplex PCR. That table gives V, J and clone size, and the DNA gave D and trimming. The sample includes under 350,000 clones, approximately 83% seen only once; the top ten take approximately 10%. Regarding this clone: At one end the junction does not follow the germline gene, possibly because of a read error.

This CDR3 region has 13 residues. Germline CDR1 reads ENHRY; CDR2 reads SYGVKD. The origin of this receptor is an older woman with acute or convalescent COVID-19. This chain connects TRBV10-3 to TRBJ2-7; 8 bases agree with TRBD1. The sample was peripheral blood. The CDR3 bases are TGTGCCATCAGTGAGTTTCAGGGGGCCCCTACTTTCTTC. Translation gives CAISEFQGAPTFF.